The rows below give T cell receptor beta chains drawn from one sample of a study of cytotoxic CD8 clonotypes in ibrutinib-treated CLL. Measured with immunoSEQ multiplex PCR; TCRdb has only the in-frame clones, and not every one. The sample shows roughly 200,000 clones, roughly 65% of them seen only once. The source material was PBMCs, sampled after 12 months of ibrutinib treatment. These receptors originate from a human donor with chronic lymphocytic leukemia. CDR3s include the opening cysteine and the closing phenylalanine or tryptophan. The D gene is left open where the match is weak. Expanded clones get a size class; other rows say once, few or many, or leave the size out.

abundance | j_gene | d_gene | v_gene | CDR3aa | CDR3nt
- | TRBJ1-1 | - | TRBV6-1 | CASISRVRNTEAFF | TGTGCCAGCATTTCCAGGGTACGGAACACTGAAGCTTTCTTT
- | TRBJ2-3 | TRBD1 | TRBV28 | CASSFADRGTDTQYF | TGTGCCAGCAGTTTCGCCGACAGGGGGACAGATACGCAGTATTTT
- | TRBJ1-1 | - | TRBV7-2 | CASSLQTLGNTEAFF | TGTGCCAGCAGCCTACAGACCTTGGGAAACACTGAAGCTTTCTTT
once | TRBJ2-7 | - | TRBV29-1 | CSVVNYEQYF | TGCAGCGTTGTGAACTACGAGCAGTACTTC
few | TRBJ2-3 | TRBD1 | TRBV25-1 | CASSELGTGRDTQYF | TGTGCCAGCAGTGAATTAGGGACAGGGCGAGATACGCAGTATTTT
- | TRBJ2-5 | - | TRBV9 | CASSPAETRVETQYF | TGTGCCAGCAGCCCCGCCGAGACAAGGGTAGAGACCCAGTACTTC
once | TRBJ1-2 | - | TRBV7-9 | CASSPIQEGNYGYTF | TGTGCCAGCAGCCCAATCCAGGAGGGGAACTATGGCTACACCTTC
few | TRBJ1-5 | - | TRBV5-1 | CASSLEAGLGQPQHF | TGCGCCAGCAGCTTGGAGGCAGGGCTCGGTCAGCCCCAGCATTTT
- | TRBJ1-1 | TRBD1 | TRBV4-3 | CASSQVIRTGVQGTEAFF | TGCGCCAGCAGCCAAGTAATAAGAACAGGGGTACAGGGCACTGAAGCTTTCTTT
- | TRBJ2-2 | - | TRBV5-6 | CASQDGPVRTGELFF | TGTGCCAGTCAGGACGGGCCCGTCAGGACCGGGGAGCTGTTTTTT
- | TRBJ1-4 | - | TRBV30 | CAWRLQGSEKLFF | TGTGCCTGGCGATTACAGGGAAGCGAAAAACTGTTTTTT
- | TRBJ1-2 | - | TRBV27 | CASSLRGEGRRYTF | TGTGCCAGCAGTTTAAGGGGGGAAGGAAGGCGCTACACCTTC
- | TRBJ2-1 | - | TRBV7-2 | CASSLWQYNEQFF | TGTGCCAGCAGCTTGTGGCAGTACAATGAGCAGTTCTTC
- | TRBJ2-5 | - | TRBV11-2 | CASSRTRQETQYF | TGTGCCAGCAGCCGAACTAGACAAGAGACCCAGTACTTC
- | TRBJ1-1 | - | TRBV7-2 | CASSLNANMNTEAFF | TGTGCCAGCAGCTTAAACGCGAACATGAACACTGAAGCTTTCTTT